This is a list of T cell receptor beta chains from one sample in a study of radiotherapy plus CTLA-4 blockade in lung cancer. The data were produced by immunoSEQ multiplex PCR, yet TCRdb's version contains in-frame clones alone and is incomplete. In the table there are some 70,000 clones, about 85% of which are singletons. The sequences come from peripheral blood, collected from a patient treated with radiotherapy plus ipilimumab. The receptor set was obtained from a human donor with non-small cell lung cancer who had a partial response to radiotherapy plus ipilimumab. The CDR3 runs from the conserved cysteine through the conserved F or W. The D gene is left open where the match is weak. Size tells how often a clone was seen (once, few, many) or the class of an expanded clone, and some rows leave it out.

abundance	len	d_gene	v_gene	CDR3aa
few	15	TRBD2	TRBV11-2	CASSFSAGASYEQYF
-	17	TRBD1	TRBV28	CASSTPGGTGGNYGYTF
-	15	TRBD1	TRBV28	CASSSPGTGAYEQYF
few	13	-	TRBV19	CASSQAEDQPQHF
-	13	-	TRBV27	CASSGSQGNTQYF
-	14	TRBD1	TRBV2	CASGRQGRFGGYTF
-	13	TRBD1	TRBV6-1	CASSARQGAGAFF
-	14	-	TRBV9	CASSAATGTYGYTF
few	13	-	TRBV7-6	CASSLEQAETQYF
-	14	-	TRBV2	CASSDERVPDTQYF
-	13	-	TRBV5-1	CASRRGGTGELFF
-	12	-	TRBV18	CASSPPDRKQFF
-	14	-	TRBV28	CASKGPARSYEQYF
-	15	-	TRBV11-2	CASSLYWPGQWEQYF
-	16	-	TRBV2	CASSRFGGDGNEKLFF
-	15	-	TRBV27	CASSLSGPLGEKLFF
-	17	TRBD1	TRBV30	CAWSPKAGTGNTGELFF
once	14	TRBD1	TRBV9	CASSVEGQKETQYF
once	13	-	TRBV30	CAWDRDFYNEQFF
-	15	TRBD1	TRBV19	CASSTRTGNNQPQHF
-	15	TRBD2	TRBV14	CASRPSGTNTGELFF
-	13	TRBD1	TRBV29-1	CSVHTGALSGYTF
-	14	-	TRBV25-1	CASSDVGGADTQYF
-	13	TRBD2	TRBV29-1	CSVTSGGQETQYF
once	15	-	TRBV19	CASSINYDPASIQYF
few	14	TRBD1	TRBV18	CASSLTGMDNEQFF
-	12	-	TRBV19	CASSLPGQPQHF
-	11	-	TRBV13	CASRVTGEAFF
-	16	-	TRBV15	CATSREDSSSYNEQFF
-	14	-	TRBV15	CATSKDPSSDEQFF
-	16	TRBD1	TRBV7-3	CASSLGVTGSLETQYF
-	15	-	TRBV27	CASSYQLPNTGELFF
-	14	-	TRBV27	CASRLGPGVETQYF
-	16	TRBD1	TRBV6-6	CASSQGEVFMNTEAFF
-	15	-	TRBV7-2	CASSLRTGLRTEAFF
-	15	TRBD1	TRBV29-1	CSVERDRGKRETQYF
-	15	TRBD1	TRBV27	CASSRTGTGAGELFF
once	13	-	TRBV28	CASSLRTANTIYF
-	16	-	TRBV30	CAWSVQVGQGGTEAFF
-	15	TRBD1	TRBV5-1	CASSLLDRETYEQYF
-	12	-	TRBV2	CASSDGNEKLFF
-	15	TRBD1	TRBV5-4	CASSPSTGEYAEAFF
-	16	TRBD2	TRBV7-9	CASSLMAGGENNEQFF
-	13	TRBD1	TRBV6-5	CAGKGQGAGGYTF
-	13	TRBD1	TRBV10-2	CASRGTASYEQYF
-	14	-	TRBV11-2	CASSLDRRGIGYTF
few	17	-	TRBV21-1	CASSKAYRTGFFDEQFF
-	18	TRBD1	TRBV7-8	CASSPTGGSYSGANVLTF
-	16	TRBD1	TRBV9	CASSPHIQGVTDTQYF
-	13	-	TRBV7-2	CASSLVVSRSQYF
-	17	TRBD1	TRBV19	CASSMSFGTGVNQPQHF
few	14	TRBD1	TRBV5-6	CASSLTGGQEKLFF
-	15	TRBD1	TRBV6-6	CASSQMDRVGYGYTF
-	15	TRBD2	TRBV5-1	CASSAGLADYNEQFF
-	15	-	TRBV30	CAWSPPQGDNYGYTF
once	13	-	TRBV2	CASSVMAGTEAFF
-	13	-	TRBV7-8	CASSLSREDTQYF
-	18	-	TRBV2	CASHSFQGGSGMNTEAFF
-	16	TRBD2	TRBV7-9	CASSMLRTSGLDEQYF
-	14	-	TRBV28	CASSLGQRQETQYF